Given below is one TCR beta chain in context. This sample is drawn from a study of T cell responses to AZD1222 COVID-19 vaccine. The protocol was immunoSEQ multiplex PCR, while the TCRdb copy is restricted to in-frame clones and leaves out a portion. The sample has fewer than 200,000 clones; roughly 88% are singletons. Germline V gene data show CDR1 as SGHTA and CDR2 as FQGNSA. The CDR3 has 13 amino acids. V lost 3 bases, J lost 6 bases, and 11 bases lay in between. The J gene is TRBJ1-2, the V gene TRBV7-2; D not certain. This clonotype was sampled from an adult in good health. The sample consisted of peripheral blood, taken on day 0 of AZD1222 vaccination. The CDR3 protein is CASSFFQADGYTF. As DNA, the CDR3 is TGTGCCAGCAGCTTTTTCCAGGCTGATGGCTACACCTTC.